This entry lists 19 T cell receptor beta chains sequenced from one sample in a study of blood T cell repertoires in COVID-19. The method was immunoSEQ multiplex PCR; TCRdb's version includes in-frame clones alone and lacks a portion of them. The sample consists of under 300,000 clones, approximately 79% of them appearing once. Sequenced: peripheral blood. The source is a woman aged 40-49 years with active or convalescent COVID-19.

The rearrangement uses TRBV3-1 (or the pseudogene TRBV3-2) and TRBJ2-3, with D possibly matching TRBD2 (6 bases). The V end was cut by 4 bases, the J end by 0 bases, with 8 bases between. The CDR3 is 14 amino acids. Germline-derived CDR1 and CDR2 are LGHDT and YNNKEL (reference sequence). The CDR3 region is CASSLGTSTDTQYF. DNA for the CDR3: TGTGCCAGCAGCCTCGGGACTAGCACAGATACGCAGTATTTT.

The CDR3 protein is CASSQTGGTNEKLFF. The CDR3 nucleotides are TGCGCCAGCAGTCAAACAGGGGGAACTAATGAAAAACTGTTTTTT. J is TRBJ1-4 and V is TRBV5-1; 8 positions agree with TRBD1. This CDR3 spans 15 amino acids. Germline-derived CDR1 and CDR2 are SGHRS and YFSETQ. The V segment lost 5 bases and the J segment 1 base; nucleotides outside the gene matches: 4.

V gene TRBV28 combines with J gene TRBJ1-1, with 7 nucleotides matching TRBD1. V shed 5 bases and J 4 bases; nucleotides not matched to a gene: 13. The CDR3 is 16 amino acids. CDR1 and CDR2 from the germline V gene are MDHEN and SYDVKM. CDR3 nucleotide sequence: TGTGCCAGCAGTCCGGCGGGGTTACAGGGGAGCACTGAAGCTTTCTTT. Translating gives CASSPAGLQGSTEAFF.

This rearrangement joins TRBV28 to TRBJ2-3; 10 bases fit TRBD2. Looked up from germline, CDR1 is MDHEN and CDR2 is SYDVKM. V lost 3 bases, J lost 1 base, and 4 bases stayed unmatched. The CDR3 runs to 16 residues. CDR3 nucleotides: TGTGCCAGCAGTTTCTTAGCGGGGGGCCGCACAGATACGCAGTATTTT. As protein: CASSFLAGGRTDTQYF.

The chain has TRBV27 and TRBJ1-1; D unresolved. Germline V gene lookup returns CDR1 MNHEY and CDR2 SMNVEV (reference sequence). The CDR3 is 14 amino acids. Trimming left V 2 bases short and J 1 base short, with 8 bases between. The CDR3 is CASSLGRWNTEAFF. In DNA form, the CDR3 reads TGTGCCAGCAGTTTAGGGCGCTGGAACACTGAAGCTTTCTTT.

J is TRBJ2-7 and V is TRBV5-4; TRBD1 might be the D (5 bases). V shed 0 bases and J shed 2 bases, with 9 bases lying between them. The CDR3 contains 14 residues. Per germline, CDR1 SGHNT and CDR2 YYREEE (reference sequence). CDR3 sequence: CASSLEQVTYEQYF. As DNA, the CDR3 is TGTGCCAGCAGCTTGGAACAGGTAACCTACGAGCAGTACTTC.

The genes are TRBV18 and TRBJ1-1; TRBD1 agrees at 9 bases. Germline V CDR1 and CDR2: KGHSH, LQKENI. J lost 4 bases, V lost 3 bases, and 9 bases had no gene match. The CDR3 contains 16 residues. The CDR3 DNA is TGTGCCAGCTCACCCCGGGGGACAGGGTCGCTCACTGAAGCTTTCTTT. As protein: CASSPRGTGSLTEAFF.

This chain uses TRBV11-2 with TRBJ2-1, with TRBD2 as a possible D gene (6 bases). The CDR3 is 12 residues long. CDR1 and CDR2 (germline): SGHAT, FQNNGV. The V gene lost 5 bases and the J gene lost 10 bases, with 12 bases spanning the gap. For the CDR3, the DNA is TGTGCCAGCAGCCTGGGGGGAGGAGAGCAGTTCTTC. This encodes CASSLGGGEQFF. Drawing the rest from reference TRBV11-2 and TRBJ2-1, the complete variable domain is EAGVAQSPRYKIIEKRQSVAFWCNPISGHATLYWYQQILGQGPKLLIQFQNNGVVDDSQLPKDRFSAERLKGVDSTLKIQPAKLEDSAVYLCASSLGGGEQFFGPGTRLTVL.

The table lists this clone with a count of one. The gene calls are TRBV6-1 and TRBJ2-2; D possibly corresponds to TRBD1 (6 bases). The CDR3 runs to 14 residues. V lost 3 bases and J 5 bases, leaving 10 bases between the germline ends. Germline CDR1 and CDR2: MNHNS and SASEGT. CDR3 in DNA: TGTGCCAGCAGTGACGTAAGGGGGACCGGGGAGCTGTTTTTT. Its translation is CASSDVRGTGELFF.

This chain joins TRBV3-1 (or the pseudogene TRBV3-2) and TRBJ1-1; no clear D gene. Germline lookup yields CDR1 LGHDT and CDR2 YNNKEL (reference sequence). V was clipped by 0 bases and J by 1 base, with 12 bases between them. This CDR3 has 16 residues. This CDR3 reads CASSQDNRRRNTEAFF. CDR3 nucleotides: TGTGCCAGCAGCCAAGATAATCGGCGGAGGAACACTGAAGCTTTCTTT.

This clone was seen only a few times. The rearrangement uses TRBV30 and TRBJ1-6, with 7 bases matching TRBD1. Germline CDR1 reads GTSNPN; CDR2 reads SVGIG (reference sequence). The CDR3 length is 16 residues. V lost 0 bases, J lost 0 bases, and 2 bases stayed unmatched. CDR3 nucleotides: TGTGCCTGGAGTGTACAGGGGAGCTCCTATAATTCACCCCTCCACTTT. Encoded protein: CAWSVQGSSYNSPLHF.

The CDR3 is CAWSVLWGNTIYF. Here the CDR3 DNA reads TGTGCCTGGAGTGTACTGTGGGGAAACACCATATATTTT. V and J are TRBV30 and TRBJ1-3; the D is unclear. This CDR3 is 13 amino acids long. V lost 0 bases to trimming and J lost 4 bases, with 7 bases between them. Germline V gives CDR1 GTSNPN, CDR2 SVGIG (reference sequence).

The V call is TRBV11-2, the J call TRBJ2-1, with 10 bases identical to TRBD1. V shed 1 base, J shed 8 bases, and the junction held 5 bases outside the gene matches. Germline V gene lookup returns CDR1 SGHAT and CDR2 FQNNGV. The CDR3 is made up of 15 amino acids. For the CDR3, the DNA is TGTGCCAGCAGCTTAGCCGGGACAGGGGTCGATGAGCAGTTCTTC. Translating gives CASSLAGTGVDEQFF.

The chain couples TRBV11-2 to TRBJ1-3; D not certain. The CDR3 runs to 15 residues. V gave up 2 bases and J gave up 2 bases, with 10 bases separating them. CDR1 and CDR2 from the germline V gene are SGHAT and FQNNGV. The CDR3 loop reads CASSLTQDPGNTIYF. The CDR3 DNA reads as TGTGCCAGCAGCTTAACCCAGGATCCTGGAAACACCATATATTTT.

This clone was detected ten times or more. V gene TRBV4-1 combines with J gene TRBJ2-1, with TRBD2 matching over 8 bases. The CDR3 runs 17 residues. J was trimmed by 2 bases and V by 3 bases; bases with no gene match: 9. The V gene's germline CDR1 is MGHRA and CDR2 YSYEKL. As DNA, the CDR3 is TGCGCCAGCAGCCAGGAGAGACCGGGACTAGCCTACAATGAGCAGTTCTTC. Amino acids: CASSQERPGLAYNEQFF.

Only a few counts were recorded for this clone. CDR3 sequence (DNA): TGCGCCAGCAGCTTTGGGACAGGGGGAGGCACTGAAGCTTTCTTT. Amino acids: CASSFGTGGGTEAFF. This rearrangement joins TRBV5-1 to TRBJ1-1; TRBD1 aligns across 11 bases. Germline V gene data show CDR1 as SGHRS and CDR2 as YFSETQ. J gave up 4 bases and V 2 bases, and 4 bases lay outside the gene matches. CDR3 size: 15 residues.

The chain employs TRBV6-6 and TRBJ2-7; 7 bases fit TRBD1. Per the germline V gene, CDR1 is MNHNY and CDR2 is SVGAGI (reference sequence). The CDR3 loop spans 12 amino acids. J was trimmed by 4 bases and V by 6 bases; bases with no gene match: 3. The CDR3 DNA reads TGTGCCAGCAGCCAGGACAGGTACGAGCAGTACGTC. Its protein product is CASSQDRYEQYV.

Here the CDR3 DNA reads TGTGCCAGCAGAGAGCAGCCGGGCACTGAAGCTTTCTTT. Its translation: CASREQPGTEAFF. The chain employs TRBV12-3 or TRBV12-4 and TRBJ1-1; D not certain. The CDR3 is made up of 13 amino acids. Trimming removed 6 bases from V and 4 bases from J, with 12 bases in between.

The chain couples TRBV7-3 to TRBJ1-1, with 7 bases fitting TRBD1. Germline values: CDR1 SGHTA, CDR2 FQGTGA. J gave up 6 bases and V 5 bases, and 12 bases lay outside the gene matches. This CDR3 region has 15 residues. CDR3 in DNA: TGTGCCAGCAGCCCAACTGCGGACAGGTCCGCTGAAGCTTTCTTT. It translates to CASSPTADRSAEAFF.